These T cell receptor beta chains were read from a single sample in a study of blood T cell repertoires in COVID-19. Some clones are missing from TCRdb's copy, which holds only in-frame ones; the method was immunoSEQ multiplex PCR. The repertoire holds roughly 160,000 clones, with under 90% as singletons. Sequenced sample: peripheral blood. The receptors shown here come from a woman of 80 years or more with acute or convalescent COVID-19. Each CDR3 is given with its conserved first and last residue. Each record gives: V gene, clone size, J gene, D gene, CDR3 DNA, CDR3 protein. D genes are given only for firm matches. Where a row states a size, it is once, few, many or the class of an expanded clone; other rows omit it.

>TRBV19|-|TRBJ1-4|-
TGTGCCAGTAGTATATTAGACCGCGGTATAGAAGAAAAACTGTTTTTT
CASSILDRGIEEKLFF
>TRBV5-1|-|TRBJ2-1|-
TGCGCCAGCAGCTTACCCCCCGGGACACCGAGCTCCTACAATGAGCAGTTCTTC
CASSLPPGTPSSYNEQFF
>TRBV2|-|TRBJ1-6|-
TGTGCCAGTAAGGAGGCTTATTCACCCCTCCACTTT
CASKEAYSPLHF
>TRBV7-9|-|TRBJ2-5|-
TGTGCCAGCAGCATATCAACTACGGGAGAGACCCAGTACTTC
CASSISTTGETQYF
>TRBV7-2|-|TRBJ2-7|TRBD1
TGTGCCAGCAGCTCCGGACAGGGTTCTAGCAGATACGAGCAGTACTTC
CASSSGQGSSRYEQYF
>TRBV18|-|TRBJ1-2|-
TGTGCCAGCTCACCACCGAGTAGCCAGGGCCATGGCTACACCTTC
CASSPPSSQGHGYTF
>TRBV14|-|TRBJ1-1|-
TGTGCCAGCAGCCAAATAACAGGGACTGAAGCTTTCTTT
CASSQITGTEAFF
>TRBV5-1|-|TRBJ2-5|-
TGCGCCAGCAGCGGGAGTCAAGAGACCCAGTACTTC
CASSGSQETQYF
>TRBV19|-|TRBJ1-5|TRBD1
TGTGCCAGTAGTATCCGAGGACAGGGGAGTCAGCCCCAGCATTTT
CASSIRGQGSQPQHF
>TRBV6-1|-|TRBJ1-2|TRBD1
TGTGCCAGCAGTGAAGTGACCGGGACAGGGTTTGGGGTTGCGTATGGCTACACCTTC
CASSEVTGTGFGVAYGYTF
>TRBV5-4|-|TRBJ2-3|TRBD2
TGTGCCAGCAGCACCTTAGCGGGGGGAACAGATACGCAGTATTTT
CASSTLAGGTDTQYF
>TRBV19|-|TRBJ1-1|TRBD1
TGTGCCAGTAGTACCGTGACAGGGAGGAACACTGAAGCTTTCTTT
CASSTVTGRNTEAFF
>TRBV5-6|few|TRBJ1-1|-
TGTGCCAGCAGCCGCCGGGGACAAGAAGCTTTCTTT
CASSRRGQEAFF
>TRBV2|-|TRBJ2-7|TRBD1
TGTGCCAGCAACCCGGACAGGGTAGACGAGCAGTACTTC
CASNPDRVDEQYF
>TRBV7-2|-|TRBJ1-1|TRBD1
TGTGCCAGCAGCCTGGACAGGGTCACTGAAGCTTTCTTT
CASSLDRVTEAFF
>TRBV30|-|TRBJ2-7|-
TGTGCCTGGAGGACCGGGACACTATCCTACGAGCAGTACTTC
CAWRTGTLSYEQYF
>TRBV3-1/TRBV3-2|-|TRBJ2-7|TRBD1
TGTGCCAGCAGCTCAAGACAGGGGGCCGCCGAGCAGTACTTC
CASSSRQGAAEQYF
>TRBV10-3|-|TRBJ1-5|TRBD1
TGTGCCATCAGTGGGGCAGGGGGACATCAGCCCCAGCATTTT
CAISGAGGHQPQHF
>TRBV5-1|many|TRBJ2-5|-
TGCGCCAGCAGCACCGGGTCGCTGAGGGAGACCCAGTACTTC
CASSTGSLRETQYF
>TRBV9|-|TRBJ2-1|TRBD2
TGTGCCAGCAGCTCCCTTAGAGCGGGAACCTACAATGAGCAGTTCTTC
CASSSLRAGTYNEQFF
>TRBV7-2|-|TRBJ2-3|-
TGTGCCAGCAGTCCAGGCCTCAATAAACGCACAGATACGCAGTATTTT
CASSPGLNKRTDTQYF
>TRBV4-3|-|TRBJ1-2|-
TGCGCCAGCAGCCAAGATCCGGGGGAACTTCACTATGGCTACACCTTC
CASSQDPGELHYGYTF
>TRBV9|-|TRBJ2-7|-
TGTGCCAGCAGCGCCCTGACAGGATCCCCGGGCGAGCAGTACTTC
CASSALTGSPGEQYF
>TRBV5-1|-|TRBJ2-1|TRBD2
TGCGCCAGCAGCTTAACCGGGACTATGGCTGAGCAGTTCTTC
CASSLTGTMAEQFF
>TRBV28|-|TRBJ2-7|TRBD2
TGTGCCAGCAGTTCGGGGGGACCCCTGTGGGAGCAGTACTTC
CASSSGGPLWEQYF
>TRBV30|-|TRBJ1-3|-
TGTGCCTGGAGCTTAGGACAGCTCGCTGGAAACACCATATATTTT
CAWSLGQLAGNTIYF
>TRBV7-2|-|TRBJ1-6|-
TGTGCCAGCAGCTTAAGGGGGGGCAATTCACCCCTCCACTTT
CASSLRGGNSPLHF
>TRBV29-1|-|TRBJ2-1|TRBD2
TGCAGCGTCCTAGCGGCCAGCTCCTACAATGAGCAGTTCTTC
CSVLAASSYNEQFF
>TRBV4-3|few|TRBJ2-7|TRBD1
TGCGCCAGCAGCCAATGGACAGGTACCTACGAGCAGTACTTC
CASSQWTGTYEQYF